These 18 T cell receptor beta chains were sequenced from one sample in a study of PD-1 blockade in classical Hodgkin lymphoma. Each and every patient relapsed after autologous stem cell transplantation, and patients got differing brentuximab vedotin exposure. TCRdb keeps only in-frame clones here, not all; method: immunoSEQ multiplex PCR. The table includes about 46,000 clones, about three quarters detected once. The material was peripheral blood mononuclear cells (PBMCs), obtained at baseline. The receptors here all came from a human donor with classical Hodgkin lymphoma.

The CDR3 nucleotides are TGTGCCAGCAGCTTGACAGCCTCACCCGAAGCCCAGTACTTC. Its protein product is CASSLTASPEAQYF. The J gene is TRBJ2-5, the V gene TRBV7-9; a possible D gene is TRBD1 (5 bases). Germline V CDR1 and CDR2: SEHNR, FQNEAQ (reference sequence). The CDR3 spans 14 residues. V dropped 3 bases and J dropped 9 bases, with 17 bases sitting between them. Variable domain in full (rest from reference TRBV7-9 and TRBJ2-5): DTGVSQNPRHKITKRGQNVTFRCDPISEHNRLYWYRQTLGQGPEFLTYFQNEAQLEKSRLLSDRFSAERPKGSFSTLEIQRTEQGDSAMYLCASSLTASPEAQYFGPGTRLLVL.

CDR3 DNA sequence: TGTGCCAGCAGCTTGGACAGGGGCATCTCTGGAAACACCATATATTTT. Its translation: CASSLDRGISGNTIYF. This sequence joins TRBV7-2 and TRBJ1-3; 9 bases fit TRBD1. This CDR3 spans 16 amino acids. V gave up 3 bases and J gave up 0 bases; unmatched junction bases: 3. Germline V gene sequence: CDR1 SGHTA, CDR2 FQGNSA.

As DNA, the CDR3 is TGTGCCAGTAGTAGTGAGACAGGCCCCTATGGCTACACCTTC. Translation gives CASSSETGPYGYTF. The gene calls are TRBV19 and TRBJ1-2; perhaps TRBD1 as D (6 bases). Germline values: CDR1 LNHDA, CDR2 SQIVND (reference sequence). This CDR3 is built from 14 residues. Trimming took off 4 bases at V and 4 bases at J, with 13 bases between the two ends.

The CDR3: CASSVAQGTWETQYF. The CDR3 DNA reads TGTGCCAGCAGCGTAGCGCAGGGAACGTGGGAGACCCAGTACTTC. V gene TRBV9 combines with J gene TRBJ2-5; possibly TRBD1 for D (5 bases). The CDR3 runs to 15 residues. Germline assignment: CDR1 SGDLS and CDR2 YYNGEE. V lost 0 bases and J 5 bases, leaving 14 bases between the germline ends.

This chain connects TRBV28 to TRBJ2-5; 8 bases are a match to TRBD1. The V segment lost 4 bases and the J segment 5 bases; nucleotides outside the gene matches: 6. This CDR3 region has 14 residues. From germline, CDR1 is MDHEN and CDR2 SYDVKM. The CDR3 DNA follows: TGTGCCAGCAGTTCGGGACAGGACAGGGAGACCCAGTACTTC. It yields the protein CASSSGQDRETQYF.

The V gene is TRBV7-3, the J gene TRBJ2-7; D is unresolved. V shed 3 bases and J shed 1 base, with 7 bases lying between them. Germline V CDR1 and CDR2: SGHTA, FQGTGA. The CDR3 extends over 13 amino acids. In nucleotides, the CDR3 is TGTGCCAGCAGCTTCGAGCCTTCCTACGAGCAGTACTTC. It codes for CASSFEPSYEQYF.

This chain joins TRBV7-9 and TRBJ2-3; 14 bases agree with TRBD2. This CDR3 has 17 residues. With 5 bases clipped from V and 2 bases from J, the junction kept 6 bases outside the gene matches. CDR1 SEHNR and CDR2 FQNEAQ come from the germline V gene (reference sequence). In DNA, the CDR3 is TGTGCCAGCAGCCCCGGGACTAGCGGGAGTTTCACAGATACGCAGTATTTT. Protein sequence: CASSPGTSGSFTDTQYF.

The CDR3 reads CASGVAGITDTQYF. CDR3 bases: TGTGCCAGCGGGGTAGCGGGGATCACAGATACGCAGTATTTT. V is TRBV7-3 and J is TRBJ2-3, with TRBD2 matching over 8 bases. The CDR3 consists of 14 residues. Per the germline V gene, CDR1 is SGHTA and CDR2 is FQGTGA. J was trimmed by 2 bases and V by 8 bases; bases with no gene match: 6.

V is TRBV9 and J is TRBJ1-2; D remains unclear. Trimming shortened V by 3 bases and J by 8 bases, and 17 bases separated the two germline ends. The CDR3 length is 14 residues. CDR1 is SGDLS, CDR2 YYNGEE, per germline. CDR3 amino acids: CASSDSVGLQGYTF. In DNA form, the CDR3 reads TGTGCCAGCAGCGATAGCGTAGGGTTGCAGGGCTACACCTTC.

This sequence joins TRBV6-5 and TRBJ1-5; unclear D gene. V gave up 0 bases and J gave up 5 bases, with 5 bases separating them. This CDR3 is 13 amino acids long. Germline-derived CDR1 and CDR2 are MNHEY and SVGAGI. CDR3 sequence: CASSYSHDQPQHF. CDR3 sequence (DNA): TGTGCCAGCAGTTACTCACATGATCAGCCCCAGCATTTT.

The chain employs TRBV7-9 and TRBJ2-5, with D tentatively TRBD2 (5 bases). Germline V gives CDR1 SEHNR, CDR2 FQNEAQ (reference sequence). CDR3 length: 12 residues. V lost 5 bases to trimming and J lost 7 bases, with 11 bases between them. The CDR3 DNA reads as TGTGCCAGCAGCCCCGATCGGGGGACCCAGTACTTC. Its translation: CASSPDRGTQYF.

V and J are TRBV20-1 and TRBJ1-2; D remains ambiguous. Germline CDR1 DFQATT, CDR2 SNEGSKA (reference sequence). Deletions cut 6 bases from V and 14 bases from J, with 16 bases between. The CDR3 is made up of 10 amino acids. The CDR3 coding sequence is TGCAGTGCCGACTTCTACGGACTGACCTTC. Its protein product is CSADFYGLTF.

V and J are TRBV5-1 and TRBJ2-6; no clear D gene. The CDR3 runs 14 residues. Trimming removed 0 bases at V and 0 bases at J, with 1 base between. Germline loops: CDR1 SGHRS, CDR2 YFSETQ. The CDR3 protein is CASSLVSGANVLTF. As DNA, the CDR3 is TGCGCCAGCAGCTTGGTCTCTGGGGCCAACGTCCTGACTTTC. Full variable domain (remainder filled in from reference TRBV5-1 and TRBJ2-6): KAGVTQTPRYLIKTRGQQVTLSCSPISGHRSVSWYQQTPGQGLQFLFEYFSETQRNKGNFPGRFSGRQFSNSRSEMNVSTLELGDSALYLCASSLVSGANVLTFGAGSRLTVL.

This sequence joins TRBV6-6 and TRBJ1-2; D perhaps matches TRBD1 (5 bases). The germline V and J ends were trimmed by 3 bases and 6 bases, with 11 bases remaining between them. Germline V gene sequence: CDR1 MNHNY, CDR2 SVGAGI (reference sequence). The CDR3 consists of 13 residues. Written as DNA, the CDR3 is TGTGCCAGCAGTTATGGGGGACGTAATGGCTACACCTTC. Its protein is CASSYGGRNGYTF.

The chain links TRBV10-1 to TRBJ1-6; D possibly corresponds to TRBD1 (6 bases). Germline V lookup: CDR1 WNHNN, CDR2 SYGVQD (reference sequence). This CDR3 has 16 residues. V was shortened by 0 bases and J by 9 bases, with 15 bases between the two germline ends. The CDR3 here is CASSESKGVRGSPLHF. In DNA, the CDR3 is TGCGCCAGCAGTGAGTCGAAGGGGGTCCGCGGTTCACCCCTCCACTTT.

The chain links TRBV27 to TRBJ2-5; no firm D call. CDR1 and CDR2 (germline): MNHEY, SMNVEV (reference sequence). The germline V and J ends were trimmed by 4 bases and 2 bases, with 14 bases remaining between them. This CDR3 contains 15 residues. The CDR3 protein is CASSSRRHTQETQYF. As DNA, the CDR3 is TGTGCCAGCAGTTCACGCAGACATACTCAAGAGACCCAGTACTTC.

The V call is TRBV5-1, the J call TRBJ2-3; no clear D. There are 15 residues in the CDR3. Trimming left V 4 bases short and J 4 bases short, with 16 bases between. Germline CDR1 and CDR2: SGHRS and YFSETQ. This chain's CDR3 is CASSLLSGVSDTQYF. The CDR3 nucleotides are TGCGCCAGCAGCCTCCTAAGTGGCGTGTCAGATACGCAGTATTTT.

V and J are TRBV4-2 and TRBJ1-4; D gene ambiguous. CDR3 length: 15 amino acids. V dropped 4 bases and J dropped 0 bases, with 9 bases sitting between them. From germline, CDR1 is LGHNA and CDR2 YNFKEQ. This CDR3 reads CASSPDGATNEKLFF. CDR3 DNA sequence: TGTGCCAGCAGCCCTGACGGCGCAACTAATGAAAAACTGTTTTTT.